This T cell receptor beta chain emerged from a study of blood T cell repertoires in COVID-19. About the study: The cDNA or gDNA used as material had been derived from T cells, B-cell-depleted T cells, or PBMCs.

Original analysis: It was from reference gene primer amplification that nucleated cell counts were estimated. TCRdb's table, derived via immunoSEQ multiplex PCR, lists solely in-frame clones and lacks some. For V, J and clone size, that table is used; D and trimming come from the DNA. The sample has over 100,000 clones; approximately 88% are singletons. This clone has only one observation. The germline V gene has CDR1 SGHTA and CDR2 FQGNSA. The CDR3 length is 14 residues. Trimming cost V 2 bases and J 7 bases, with 11 bases left between them. The sequence derives from a man aged 60 to 75 with acute or convalescent COVID-19. This sequence joins TRBV7-2 and TRBJ2-2, with D possibly matching TRBD2 (7 bases). Source material: peripheral blood. The CDR3 protein is CASSLRGGDGELFF. The CDR3 DNA reads as TGTGCCAGCAGCTTAAGGGGGGGCGACGGGGAGCTGTTTTTT.